What follows are 10 T cell receptor beta chains derived from one specimen sequenced in a study of cytotoxic CD8 clonotypes in ibrutinib-treated CLL. This table comes from immunoSEQ multiplex PCR, and its TCRdb copy is limited to in-frame clones, with some not included. The sample records 35,000 to 50,000 clones, about 70% being singletons. The specimen was PBMCs, collected at disease progression, from a patient treated with ibrutinib. Every receptor here comes from a human donor with chronic lymphocytic leukemia.

The chain has TRBV2 and TRBJ1-2; 7 bases fit TRBD1. This CDR3 spans 16 amino acids. CDR1 and CDR2 (germline): SNHLY, FYNNEI. The junction had 14 bases not matched to a gene; V was cut back by 2 bases and J by 8 bases. CDR3 residues: CASSEMTGPLSEGYTF. The CDR3 DNA reads as TGTGCCAGCAGTGAAATGACAGGGCCTCTTTCGGAGGGCTACACCTTC.

The rearrangement uses TRBV4-2 and TRBJ1-4; no definite D call. Trimming stripped 0 bases from V and 10 bases from J, with 6 bases between. The CDR3 consists of 12 residues. Germline loops: CDR1 LGHNA, CDR2 YNFKEQ. The chain's CDR3 is CASSQDLGKLFF. The CDR3 DNA reads TGTGCCAGCAGCCAAGATTTGGGAAAACTGTTTTTT.

The genes are TRBV30 and TRBJ1-1, with D possibly matching TRBD1 (6 bases). The germline V and J ends were trimmed by 5 bases and 6 bases, with 19 bases remaining between them. The CDR3 totals 14 residues. CDR1 GTSNPN and CDR2 SVGIG come from the germline V gene (reference sequence). In nucleotides, the CDR3 is TGTGCCTGGCGAAACAAGGGGGAGGGGCCTGAAGCTTTCTTT. It specifies CAWRNKGEGPEAFF.

The chain recombines TRBV14 with TRBJ2-7, with D unresolved. Germline V CDR1 and CDR2: SGHDN, FVKESK. The CDR3 totals 11 residues. V gave up 5 bases and J gave up 4 bases, with 6 bases separating them. The CDR3: CASSYGYEQYF. In nucleotides, the CDR3 is TGTGCCAGCAGCTACGGGTACGAGCAGTACTTC.

The chain is built from TRBV27 and TRBJ2-7; D gene uncertain. This CDR3 is 14 amino acids long. Germline lookup yields CDR1 MNHEY and CDR2 SMNVEV (reference sequence). V was trimmed by 2 bases and J by 0 bases, leaving 8 bases between them. CDR3 coding DNA: TGTGCCAGCAGTTTAGGGGTTGGCTCCTACGAGCAGTACTTC. This encodes CASSLGVGSYEQYF.

The chain joins TRBV28 to TRBJ2-7; D gene unclear. Between the trimmed V and J ends, which lost 1 base and 2 bases, there was a span of 12 bases. Germline values: CDR1 MDHEN, CDR2 SYDVKM. The CDR3 is made up of 15 amino acids. CDR3 DNA sequence: TGTGCCAGCAGTTTATTCCTGCCAGGAACCTACGAGCAGTACTTC. Residues: CASSLFLPGTYEQYF.

The chain recombines TRBV10-3 with TRBJ1-1, with D perhaps matching TRBD1 (5 bases). The V gene's germline CDR1 is ENHRY and CDR2 SYGVKD. Trimming removed 9 bases at V and 5 bases at J, with 16 bases between. This CDR3 is built from 13 residues. CDR3 sequence: CAMKEGPGTEAFF. The DNA for the CDR3 is TGTGCCATGAAAGAGGGGCCAGGGACTGAAGCTTTCTTT.

CDR3 residues: CSVKEPGQGTGELFF. In nucleotides, the CDR3 is TGCAGCGTGAAAGAACCGGGACAGGGGACCGGGGAGCTGTTTTTT. The rearrangement uses TRBV29-1 and TRBJ2-2, with 10 bases aligning to TRBD1. The CDR3 consists of 15 residues. CDR1 and CDR2 (germline): SQVTM, ANQGSEA. The V gene end was trimmed by 6 bases and the J gene end by 5 bases; junction bases not matched to a gene: 9.

This clone has just one count. CDR3 sequence: CASSLPRAYTYEQYF. The CDR3, as DNA: TGTGCCAGCAGTCTACCCAGGGCCTACACCTACGAGCAGTACTTC. The V gene is TRBV28, the J gene TRBJ2-7, with D perhaps matching TRBD1 (5 bases). CDR1 is MDHEN and CDR2 is SYDVKM in the germline V gene. Trimming took off 5 bases at V and 2 bases at J, with 16 bases between the two ends. The CDR3 totals 15 residues.

This clone was detected only a few times. The rearrangement uses TRBV12-5 and TRBJ2-7, with 7 bases fitting TRBD2. Germline CDR1 and CDR2: LGHNT and FRNRAP. The CDR3 has 16 residues. Unmatched junction bases numbered 16, after V lost 5 bases and J lost 6 bases. The CDR3 reads CASGTRLKRGSVEQYF. The CDR3 DNA is TGTGCTAGTGGTACCCGCCTCAAGCGGGGCTCGGTCGAGCAGTACTTC.